This passage covers 18 T cell receptor beta chains from one sample sequenced in a study of CD4 T cells in relation to SARS-CoV-2 and coronaviruses. Before the COVID-19 pandemic, during about 2010-2019, CD4+ T cells were taken from unexposed donors. CD4+ T cells were isolated from the cells after around 10 days of culture. What these receptors recognize is not known. The method was immunoSEQ multiplex PCR; TCRdb's version includes in-frame clones alone and lacks a portion of them. The table shows 15,000 to 20,000 clones, with around 80% occurring only once. Input material: CD4+ T cells from PBMCs, cultured in vitro. Receptors originate from a human donor in good health.

This clone was observed a handful of times. The chain is built from TRBV6-4 and TRBJ1-6, with TRBD1 identical over 8 bases. Looked up from germline, CDR1 is MRHNA and CDR2 is SNTAGT. J was trimmed by 10 bases and V by 3 bases; bases with no gene match: 8. This CDR3 is 15 amino acids long. The CDR3 is CASSETQGAGSPLHF. CDR3 DNA sequence: TGTGCCAGCAGTGAAACTCAGGGGGCCGGGTCACCCCTCCACTTT.

This clone was detected only a few times. The rearrangement links TRBV4-1 to TRBJ2-5, with TRBD1 identical over 10 bases. V was pared by 1 base and J by 5 bases, with 4 bases of the junction left unmatched. Germline CDR1 is MGHRA and CDR2 is YSYEKL. The CDR3 extends over 15 amino acids. In DNA, the CDR3 is TGCGCCAGCAGCCAAGGACAGGGGGCGCAGGAGACCCAGTACTTC. It yields the protein CASSQGQGAQETQYF.

The rearrangement uses TRBV18 and TRBJ1-4; D unclear. The CDR3 sequence is 12 residues long. Germline lookup yields CDR1 KGHSH and CDR2 LQKENI. V was clipped by 1 base and J by 5 bases, with 2 bases between them. This CDR3 reads CASSPQNEKLFF. For the CDR3, the DNA is TGTGCCAGCTCACCACAAAATGAAAAACTGTTTTTT.

The V and J genes are TRBV10-3 and TRBJ2-1; a possible D gene is TRBD2 (5 bases). The CDR3 consists of 17 residues. V lost 6 bases and J 3 bases, leaving 21 bases between the germline ends. Germline CDR1 ENHRY, CDR2 SYGVKD. CDR3: CAIRAPNAGRGYNEQFF. CDR3 nucleotides: TGTGCCATCAGGGCCCCCAATGCTGGGAGAGGCTACAATGAGCAGTTCTTC.

The count of this clone is one. The gene calls are TRBV10-2 and TRBJ2-5; the match to TRBD1 covers 9 bases. The CDR3 consists of 13 residues. Germline CDR1 reads WSHSY; CDR2 reads SAAADI. Trimming cost V 6 bases and J 3 bases; bases outside gene matches: 2. The CDR3 coding sequence is TGCGCCAGCAGGGGACAGGGAAAAGAGACCCAGTACTTC. Encoded protein: CASRGQGKETQYF.

This chain connects TRBV9 to TRBJ1-4; weak D call: TRBD1 (5 bases). The CDR3 has 16 residues. In germline, CDR1 is SGDLS, CDR2 YYNGEE. Trimming cost V 4 bases and J 4 bases, with 17 bases left between them. DNA of the CDR3: TGTGCCAGCAGCCCCCGCTCCGCAGGGCATAATGAAAAACTGTTTTTT. This encodes CASSPRSAGHNEKLFF.

The chain uses TRBV7-3 and TRBJ2-1; 8 positions agree with TRBD2. The CDR3 loop spans 16 amino acids. V shed 1 base, J shed 3 bases, and the junction held 5 bases outside the gene matches. CDR1 SGHTA and CDR2 FQGTGA come from the germline V gene. DNA for the CDR3: TGTGCCAGCAGCTTAAGCGGGGGGTGGGGCTACAATGAGCAGTTCTTC. Its translation is CASSLSGGWGYNEQFF.

This clone came up a few times. This CDR3 is CASSALVQYNEQFF. CDR3 in DNA: TGTGCCAGCAGCGCCCTTGTCCAGTACAATGAGCAGTTCTTC. The chain uses TRBV25-1 and TRBJ2-1; no firm D call. Germline V gene lookup returns CDR1 MGHDK and CDR2 SYGVNS. Trimming shortened V by 6 bases and J by 4 bases, and 13 bases separated the two germline ends. The CDR3 loop spans 14 amino acids.

The V gene is TRBV19, the J gene TRBJ2-2, with D tentatively TRBD1 or TRBD2 (5 bases each). V was trimmed by 8 bases and J by 3 bases, leaving 13 bases between them. This CDR3 comprises 14 residues. The germline V gene has CDR1 LNHDA and CDR2 SQIVND (reference sequence). CDR3 protein: CASSGLRDTGELFF. In DNA form, the CDR3 reads TGTGCCAGTTCAGGGTTGAGGGACACCGGGGAGCTGTTTTTT.

The genes are TRBV30 and TRBJ2-7; tentative D call: TRBD1 (7 bases). V was shortened by 3 bases and J by 3 bases, with 18 bases between the two germline ends. CDR1 GTSNPN and CDR2 SVGIG come from the germline V gene (reference sequence). This CDR3 region has 15 residues. The CDR3 coding sequence is TGTGCCTGGAGGGGGGACAGTGGGAGGAACTACGAGCAGTACTTC. Amino acid sequence: CAWRGDSGRNYEQYF.

The genes are TRBV7-2 and TRBJ2-6; D unresolved. CDR1 is SGHTA and CDR2 is FQGNSA in the germline V gene. This CDR3 has 19 amino acids. V was trimmed by 2 bases and J by 0 bases, leaving 17 bases between them. CDR3 bases: TGTGCCAGCAGCTTACTTCCCAGCGCCGGATTCTCTGGGGCCAACGTCCTGACTTTC. Its protein product is CASSLLPSAGFSGANVLTF.

The chain recombines TRBV7-8 with TRBJ1-1; D is possibly TRBD1 (5 bases). The germline V and J ends were trimmed by 0 bases and 10 bases, with 12 bases remaining between them. The CDR3 contains 13 residues. CDR1 and CDR2 from the germline V gene are SGHVS and FQNEAQ. CDR3 in amino acids: CASSLAVWGGAFF. CDR3 in DNA: TGTGCCAGCAGCTTAGCCGTCTGGGGGGGAGCTTTCTTT.

This sequence joins TRBV7-8 and TRBJ1-4, with 9 bases lining up with TRBD1. The germline gives CDR1 SGHVS, CDR2 FQNEAQ. Germline trimming cut 5 bases from V and 6 bases from J; bases unmatched to any gene: 10. The CDR3 runs 16 residues. CDR3 sequence reads: CASSQRTGDIYEKLFF. The DNA for the CDR3 is TGTGCCAGCAGCCAAAGGACAGGGGATATTTATGAAAAACTGTTTTTT.

The gene calls are TRBV11-2 and TRBJ2-1; tentative D call: TRBD2 (5 bases). The V end lost 5 bases, the J end lost 7 bases, and 18 bases lay between the germline ends. The CDR3 extends over 15 amino acids. Germline loops: CDR1 SGHAT, CDR2 FQNNGV. This CDR3 is CASSEGQRWGNEQFF. The CDR3 DNA reads as TGTGCCAGCAGCGAGGGCCAGCGGTGGGGAAATGAGCAGTTCTTC.

The genes are TRBV3-1 (or the pseudogene TRBV3-2) and TRBJ2-7, with D maybe TRBD2 (6 bases). From germline, CDR1 is LGHDT and CDR2 YNNKEL (reference sequence). This CDR3 spans 14 amino acids. The V end was cut by 4 bases, the J end by 3 bases, with 13 bases between. CDR3 sequence (DNA): TGTGCCAGCAGCCGTGTTGGGGGGAACTACGAGCAGTACTTC. This gives the protein CASSRVGGNYEQYF.

Here the CDR3 DNA reads TGTGCCAGCAGTGTGCTCAGGGAAGAGACCCAGTACTTC. Amino acid sequence: CASSVLREETQYF. V gene TRBV2 combines with J gene TRBJ2-5, with a tentative D call TRBD1 (5 bases). Trimming removed 4 bases at V and 3 bases at J, with 9 bases between. CDR1 SNHLY and CDR2 FYNNEI come from the germline V gene. The CDR3 extends over 13 amino acids.

The chain combines TRBV9 with TRBJ1-3; TRBD1 matches 7 bases. Germline CDR1 is SGDLS and CDR2 is YYNGEE. CDR3 length equals 14 residues. The V segment lost 2 bases and the J segment 3 bases; nucleotides outside the gene matches: 2. The CDR3 DNA reads as TGTGCCAGCAGCGTGACAGGGCTTGGAAACACCATATATTTT. This gives the protein CASSVTGLGNTIYF.

J is TRBJ2-7 and V is TRBV5-6, with TRBD1 matching over 7 bases. There are 15 residues in the CDR3. V shed 4 bases and J 1 base; nucleotides not matched to a gene: 8. CDR1 and CDR2 (germline): SGHDT, YYEEEE. The CDR3 sequence is CASSTRDSFSYEQYF. The CDR3 DNA is TGTGCCAGCAGCACAAGGGACAGCTTTTCCTACGAGCAGTACTTC.